This note documents a single TCR beta chain sequence. Its cognate antigen is unknown. The data derive from a study of cytomegalovirus exposure and HLA in healthy donors. Study conclusions and caveats: The study put 150 to 200 TCR beta chains on its list as cytomegalovirus-associated.

Germline loops: CDR1 MGHRA, CDR2 YSYEKL. This CDR3 is 16 amino acids long. Trimming at V came to 1 base and at J to 0 bases, leaving 6 bases not matched to a gene. Primers: 60 Vbeta forward and 13 Jbeta reverse. Assay: immunoSEQ multiplex PCR; the TCRdb copy retains only in-frame clones and omits some. The sample contains some 130,000 clones, about four fifths of which appear only once. This TCR was sampled from a man between 25 and 39 years old in good health. The rearrangement joins TRBV4-1 to TRBJ2-7, with TRBD1 matching over 7 bases. The sequenced material came from PBMCs. The CDR3 region has the DNA TGCGCCAGCAGCCAAGTTCCCCGGGACAGCTCCTACGAGCAGTACTTC. Translating gives CASSQVPRDSSYEQYF.